This T cell receptor (beta chain) was recorded in a study of brain T cells in children with intractable seizures. Assay used: immunoSEQ multiplex PCR; TCRdb lists only in-frame clones, some missing. The table includes approximately 23,000 clones, roughly 94% detected once. Study results and limitations: Only CDR3 sequence similarity suggested viral specificity, without known HCMV serostatus.

V was pared by 5 bases and J by 6 bases, with 13 bases between. The CDR3 is 13 amino acids. CDR1 is MDHEN and CDR2 is SYDVKM in the germline V gene. Turning to this clone: What it recognizes is unknown.

The sample was peripheral blood, taken at surgery. The sequence was collected from a boy younger than 18 with focal cortical dysplasia and intractable seizures. The chain is built from TRBV28 and TRBJ1-1; tentatively, D is TRBD1 (6 bases). DNA of the CDR3: TGTGCCAGCAGTCCCCCGCGGACAGCTGAAGCTTTCTTT. Amino acid sequence: CASSPPRTAEAFF.